A single sample is the source of the 30 T cell receptor beta chains below, sequenced in a study of blood T cell repertoires in COVID-19. Sequencing was performed with immunoSEQ multiplex PCR; in TCRdb, only in-frame clones are kept and a portion is missing. Among around 200,000 clones listed, around 80% were seen once. The sample was peripheral blood. The receptor set was obtained from a man aged 45-65 years who had recovered from COVID-19.

V gene TRBV7-2 combines with J gene TRBJ1-1; D call uncertain. The germline CDR1 and CDR2 sequences are SGHTA and FQGNSA. The V end was cut by 5 bases, the J end by 6 bases, with 10 bases between. This CDR3 is 12 amino acids long. The DNA of the CDR3 is TGTGCCAGCAGCCCGGCGGGCGCTGAAGCTTTCTTT. It codes for CASSPAGAEAFF.

The rearrangement joins TRBV28 to TRBJ1-2; 7 positions agree with TRBD1. Germline values: CDR1 MDHEN, CDR2 SYDVKM. V was pared by 6 bases and J by 9 bases, with 10 bases of the junction left unmatched. CDR3 length: 13 residues. The CDR3 sequence is CASSSTNRGSYTF. In DNA form, the CDR3 reads TGTGCCAGCAGCTCCACTAACAGGGGTAGCTACACCTTC.

This chain connects TRBV30 to TRBJ1-1; no clear D gene. This CDR3 spans 13 amino acids. CDR1 GTSNPN and CDR2 SVGIG come from the germline V gene (reference sequence). Trimming took 1 base from V and 3 from J, leaving 9 bases between them. The CDR3 region has the DNA TGTGCCTGGAGTGGGCAGGCCTACACTGAAGCTTTCTTT. Residues: CAWSGQAYTEAFF.

The sample holds one count of this clone. The J gene is TRBJ1-6, the V gene TRBV7-8; 9 bases are shared with TRBD1. This CDR3 is built from 15 residues. Germline-derived CDR1 and CDR2 are SGHVS and FQNEAQ. Trimming removed 5 bases from V and 10 bases from J; junction bases left unmatched: 9. The CDR3 protein is CASSGGQGIGSPLHF. The CDR3 bases are TGTGCCAGCAGCGGCGGACAGGGGATCGGCTCACCCCTCCACTTT.

V and J are TRBV7-9 and TRBJ2-1; D remains unclear. The V and J ends lost 1 base and 6 bases respectively, with 10 bases between them. Germline CDR1 reads SEHNR; CDR2 reads FQNEAQ (reference sequence). This CDR3 has 14 residues. CDR3 nucleotide sequence: TGTGCCAGCAGCTTAGGTGGTGGCTTCAATGAGCAGTTCTTC. This encodes CASSLGGGFNEQFF.

This clone was seen once. The chain has TRBV30 and TRBJ2-7; D gene unclear. Germline V gene data show CDR1 as GTSNPN and CDR2 as SVGIG (reference sequence). The CDR3 runs 12 residues. V gave up 1 base and J gave up 9 bases, with 13 bases separating them. CDR3 nucleotides: TGTGCCTGGAGTGCCGCTTTATTCGGGCAGTACTTC. Amino acid sequence: CAWSAALFGQYF.

The rearrangement links TRBV27 to TRBJ2-7, with D maybe TRBD1 (6 bases). The V end was cut by 6 bases, the J end by 0 bases, with 15 bases between. The CDR3 length is 15 residues. Germline V gene sequence: CDR1 MNHEY, CDR2 SMNVEV (reference sequence). The CDR3 DNA follows: TGTGCCAGCAGGTTCACAGGGTTTCCCTCCTACGAGCAGTACTTC. Protein sequence: CASRFTGFPSYEQYF.

This CDR3 is CASSIDIPNEKLFF. In nucleotides, the CDR3 is TGTGCCAGTAGTATTGACATCCCAAATGAAAAACTGTTTTTT. The chain couples TRBV19 to TRBJ1-4, with unresolved D. Germline V gene sequence: CDR1 LNHDA, CDR2 SQIVND (reference sequence). The CDR3 runs 14 residues. V was clipped by 3 bases and J by 5 bases, with 10 bases between them. The full variable domain, in which reference TRBV19 and TRBJ1-4 provide the parts outside the CDR3, is DGGITQSPKYLFRKEGQNVTLSCEQNLNHDAMYWYRQDPGQGLRLIYYSQIVNDFQKGDIAEGYSVSREKKESFPLTVTSAQKNPTAFYLCASSIDIPNEKLFFGSGTQLSVL.

This rearrangement joins TRBV24-1 to TRBJ1-5, with TRBD1 as a possible D gene (6 bases). Germline V gene lookup returns CDR1 KGHDR and CDR2 SFDVKD. The CDR3 is made up of 15 amino acids. Trimming left V 10 bases short and J 4 bases short, with 19 bases between. The DNA of the CDR3 is TGTGCCACTCAACCTAAAGGGCAGGGGAATCAGCCCCAGCATTTT. Its protein product is CATQPKGQGNQPQHF.

The genes are TRBV3-1 (or the pseudogene TRBV3-2) and TRBJ1-6; D remains ambiguous. Germline V gene lookup returns CDR1 LGHDT and CDR2 YNNKEL (reference sequence). The CDR3 is made up of 16 amino acids. V lost 2 bases, J lost 10 bases, and 18 bases lay in between. The CDR3 spells CASSQRVPGGGSPLHF. CDR3 in DNA: TGTGCCAGCAGCCAAAGGGTTCCTGGAGGTGGATCACCCCTCCACTTT.

The table lists this clone with a few counts. The chain links TRBV11-1 to TRBJ2-7; D is undetermined. CDR3 size: 13 residues. Trimming stripped 2 bases from V and 6 bases from J, with 11 bases between. Looked up from germline, CDR1 is SGHAT and CDR2 is FQDESV (reference sequence). In DNA, the CDR3 is TGTGCCAGCAGCTTACTCAGGCGAAGCGAGCAGTACTTC. Translated: CASSLLRRSEQYF.

The chain combines TRBV11-2 with TRBJ2-7, with TRBD2 matching 10 bases. Unmatched junction bases numbered 9, after V lost 1 base and J lost 3 bases. This CDR3 is 17 amino acids long. CDR1 SGHAT and CDR2 FQNNGV come from the germline V gene. The CDR3 sequence: CASSLGPRLAGDYEQYF. The CDR3 DNA is TGTGCCAGCAGCTTAGGACCGAGACTAGCGGGCGACTACGAGCAGTACTTC.

The CDR3 reads CATSRDRGQGNTEAFF. The CDR3 DNA reads as TGTGCCACCAGCAGAGATCGGGGACAGGGGAACACTGAAGCTTTCTTT. The chain employs TRBV15 and TRBJ1-1, with TRBD1 matching over 9 bases. Trimming took 0 bases from V and 1 from J; bases not matched to a gene: 3. In germline, CDR1 is LNHNV, CDR2 YYDKDF (reference sequence). The CDR3 sequence is 16 residues long.

V is TRBV10-3 and J is TRBJ1-3; 7 nucleotides line up with TRBD1. This CDR3 is built from 14 residues. Germline V gives CDR1 ENHRY, CDR2 SYGVKD. The V gene end was trimmed by 0 bases and the J gene end by 5 bases; junction bases not matched to a gene: 1. The CDR3 protein is CAISESTGRNTIYF. The CDR3 bases are TGTGCCATCAGTGAGTCGACAGGGCGAAACACCATATATTTT.

This clone was detected many times. This chain connects TRBV11-2 to TRBJ1-6, with TRBD1 as a possible D gene (6 bases). Trimming cost V 3 bases and J 7 bases, with 13 bases left between them. The CDR3 is 15 residues long. Per germline, CDR1 SGHAT and CDR2 FQNNGV. CDR3 amino acids: CASSFQGRGNSPLHF. The CDR3 coding sequence is TGTGCCAGCAGCTTCCAGGGCAGGGGCAATTCACCCCTCCACTTT.

The J gene is TRBJ2-7, the V gene TRBV5-5; D possibly corresponds to TRBD2 (5 bases). The CDR3 contains 14 residues. V lost 4 bases, J lost 2 bases, and 13 bases lay in between. The germline CDR1 and CDR2 sequences are SGHKS and YYEKEE (reference sequence). This CDR3 reads CASSQLGAPYEQYF. The CDR3 nucleotides are TGTGCCAGCAGCCAACTAGGAGCGCCCTACGAGCAGTACTTC.

V usage is TRBV7-3 and J usage is TRBJ2-5; D perhaps matches TRBD1 (6 bases). V lost 5 bases, J lost 2 bases, and 15 bases lay in between. Germline CDR1 is SGHTA and CDR2 is FQGTGA. The CDR3 covers 15 residues. The CDR3: CASSPGHLGQETQYF. CDR3 coding DNA: TGTGCCAGCAGCCCGGGACATCTGGGGCAAGAGACCCAGTACTTC.

The gene calls are TRBV7-3 and TRBJ2-3; D remains unclear. The CDR3 has 14 amino acids. Germline V gene data show CDR1 as SGHTA and CDR2 as FQGTGA. The germline V and J ends were trimmed by 1 base and 2 bases, with 7 bases remaining between them. DNA for the CDR3: TGTGCCAGCAGCTTAAGGGCAGACACAGATACGCAGTATTTT. Residues: CASSLRADTDTQYF.

Concerning this clone itself: The germline gene is not matched at one end of the junction; a read error may be the cause. Here the CDR3 DNA reads TGTGCCAGCTCACCAAACCAGGGGGCCCCCGGGGTCTTGTCTTTT. As protein: CASSPNQGAPGVLSF. The V call is TRBV18, the J call TRBJ2-3; 8 bases match TRBD1. Germline CDR1 reads KGHSH; CDR2 reads LQKENI. The CDR3 sequence is 15 residues long.

V and J are TRBV21-1 and TRBJ1-5; the DNA was not used to check the table's D call, TRBD1. TRBV21-1 is a pseudogene segment. This CDR3 spans 14 amino acids. CDR3 nucleotides: TGTGCCAGCAGCAACTTCAGGGTAAGTCAGCCCCAGCATTTT. It specifies CASSNFRVSQPQHF.

This clone was seen a few times. The chain employs TRBV6-5 and TRBJ1-5; 8 bases are shared with TRBD1. J lost 6 bases, V lost 6 bases, and 7 bases had no gene match. From germline, CDR1 is MNHEY and CDR2 SVGAGI. The CDR3 runs 14 residues. In DNA form, the CDR3 reads TGTGCCAGCAGCCGTACAGGGGGTGGTCAGCCCCAGCATTTT. Translation: CASSRTGGGQPQHF.

Remarks on this clone: The germline gene is not matched at one end of the junction; a read error may be the cause. J is TRBJ2-1 and V is TRBV7-2; 7 positions match TRBD2. This CDR3 is 16 amino acids long. CDR1 is SGHTA and CDR2 is FQGNSA in the germline V gene. As DNA, the CDR3 is TGTGTCAGCAGCTTAGCGCTCGGGGGGAACTACAATGAGCAGTTCTTC. Translating it yields CVSSLALGGNYNEQFF.

As to this clone: This CDR3 is also generated by other DNA sequences in the sample. This chain links TRBV9 with TRBJ1-3, with 7 nucleotides matching TRBD1. Losses at the gene ends were 0 bases for V and 4 bases for J; bases not matched to a gene: 4. The CDR3 extends over 15 amino acids. Per the germline V gene, CDR1 is SGDLS and CDR2 is YYNGEE. CDR3 sequence (DNA): TGTGCCAGCAGCGTAGAGGCCAGGGGGGGAAACACCATATATTTT. As protein: CASSVEARGGNTIYF. The full variable domain, its missing parts supplied by reference TRBV9 and TRBJ1-3, is DSGVTQTPKHLITATGQRVTLRCSPRSGDLSVYWYQQSLDQGLQFLIQYYNGEERAKGNILERFSAQQFPDLHSELNLSSLELGDSALYFCASSVEARGGNTIYFGEGSWLTVV.

In this sample, this clone turned up once. This chain uses TRBV28 with TRBJ2-7; D is possibly TRBD1 (5 bases). The CDR3 totals 12 residues. Trimming took off 7 bases at V and 5 bases at J, with 12 bases between the two ends. Germline V gives CDR1 MDHEN, CDR2 SYDVKM. Here the CDR3 reads CASTLDRDEQYF. The CDR3, as DNA: TGTGCCAGCACCCTAGACAGAGACGAGCAGTACTTC.

This clone has just a few counts. The chain has TRBV5-1 and TRBJ2-1, with a tentative D call TRBD2 (6 bases). The CDR3 contains 14 residues. V dropped 5 bases and J dropped 7 bases, with 16 bases sitting between them. Germline V lookup: CDR1 SGHRS, CDR2 YFSETQ. The DNA of the CDR3 is TGCGCCAGCAGGCGGGGACCGGTAAATAATGAGCAGTTCTTC. It encodes CASRRGPVNNEQFF.

The rearrangement links TRBV10-1 to TRBJ2-2, with no clear D. The CDR3 sequence is 14 residues long. The V end was cut by 3 bases, the J end by 5 bases, with 10 bases between. Germline V CDR1 and CDR2: WNHNN, SYGVQD (reference sequence). The chain's CDR3 is CASSESPSTGELFF. In DNA, the CDR3 is TGCGCCAGCAGTGAATCCCCTAGTACCGGGGAGCTGTTTTTT.

The chain recombines TRBV19 with TRBJ1-2; D gene uncertain. V shed 6 bases and J shed 0 bases, with 11 bases lying between them. The CDR3 runs to 14 residues. Germline values: CDR1 LNHDA, CDR2 SQIVND (reference sequence). Here the CDR3 reads CASRAIGANYGYTF. CDR3 in DNA: TGTGCCAGTAGGGCCATCGGAGCTAACTATGGCTACACCTTC.

V usage is TRBV25-1 and J usage is TRBJ2-7, with 7 positions matching TRBD1. With 0 bases clipped from V and 5 bases from J, the junction kept 4 bases outside the gene matches. This CDR3 is 14 amino acids long. Germline CDR1 MGHDK, CDR2 SYGVNS. The CDR3 nucleotides read TGTGCCAGCAGTGAATACAGGGGGATAGACGAGCAGTACTTC. It encodes CASSEYRGIDEQYF.

A single count supports this clone. The same CDR3 also results from other DNA sequences found in this sample. The chain combines TRBV3-1 (or the pseudogene TRBV3-2) with TRBJ2-7, with D hard to call. CDR3 length: 12 amino acids. V lost 3 bases, J lost 0 bases, and 3 bases lay in between. The germline gives CDR1 LGHDT, CDR2 YNNKEL (reference sequence). The CDR3 loop reads CASSHSSYEQYF. CDR3 DNA sequence: TGTGCCAGCAGCCATAGCTCCTACGAGCAGTACTTC.

This clone has only a few counts. V usage is TRBV9 and J usage is TRBJ1-2; no firm D call. This CDR3 has 15 residues. Germline CDR1 is SGDLS and CDR2 is YYNGEE. V gave up 0 bases and J gave up 5 bases, with 14 bases separating them. The DNA for the CDR3 is TGTGCCAGCAGCGTAGCTACGAGGGCAGAATATGGCTACACCTTC. Translating gives CASSVATRAEYGYTF.